This T cell receptor beta chain was recovered during a study of T-cell reconstitution after alpha-beta-depleted transplantation in children. Points from the study as a whole: Where alpha-beta T cells came from about two months after transplant was reportedly several hundred expanded graft clones.

Unique molecular identifiers were incorporated into the prepared TCRbeta library. MiXCR, run by TCRdb on the PCR reads, gives a single entry per CDR3 protein. The sample comprises fewer than 350,000 distinct CDR3 sequences, roughly a tenth of which are singletons, and around 7.6% rests with the top ten. CDR1 and CDR2 from the germline V gene are SGHRS and YFSETQ. The ends were cut back, 0 bases at V and 1 base at J, with 12 bases in the middle. CDR3 size: 16 residues. In regard to this clonotype: The antigen remains unidentified.

The specimen comprised PBMCs, sampled before TCRalphabeta/CD19-depleted stem cell transplant. This TCR was recovered from a boy younger than two with acute myeloid leukemia, due to receive a stem cell transplant. This chain joins TRBV5-1 and TRBJ2-3, with D uncertain. CDR3: CASSLARSVGTDTQYF. The CDR3 nucleotides are TGCGCCAGCAGCTTGGCCCGTAGTGTGGGCACAGATACGCAGTATTTT.